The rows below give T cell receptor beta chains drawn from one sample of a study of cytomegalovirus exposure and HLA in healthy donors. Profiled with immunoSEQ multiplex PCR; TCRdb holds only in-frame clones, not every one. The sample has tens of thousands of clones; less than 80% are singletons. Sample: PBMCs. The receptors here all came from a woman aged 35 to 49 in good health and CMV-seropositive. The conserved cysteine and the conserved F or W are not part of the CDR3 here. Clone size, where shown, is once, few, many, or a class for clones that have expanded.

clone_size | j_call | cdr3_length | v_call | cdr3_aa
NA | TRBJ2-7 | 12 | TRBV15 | ATSRGQGSYEQY
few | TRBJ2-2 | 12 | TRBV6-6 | ASRPGTGPGELF
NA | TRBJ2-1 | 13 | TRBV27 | ASTPSGPSGREQF
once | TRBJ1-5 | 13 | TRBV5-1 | ASSIGGQNNQPQH
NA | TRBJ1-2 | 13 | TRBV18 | ASSPKTGTNYGYT
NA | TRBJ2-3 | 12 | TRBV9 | ASRSGGETDTQY
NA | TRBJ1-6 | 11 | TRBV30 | AWSGGGNSPLH
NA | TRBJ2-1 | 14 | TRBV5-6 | ASSSRDNYYYNEQF
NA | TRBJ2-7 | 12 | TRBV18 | ASSPQPTGDEQY
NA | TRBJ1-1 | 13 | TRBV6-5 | ASSYSARGNTEAF
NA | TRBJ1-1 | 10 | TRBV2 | ASSIIGTQAF
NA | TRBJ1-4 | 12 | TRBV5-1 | ASSLQDPREKLF
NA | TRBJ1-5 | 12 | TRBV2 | ASSEGQPNQPQH
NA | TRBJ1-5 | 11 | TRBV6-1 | ASGTVSNQPQH
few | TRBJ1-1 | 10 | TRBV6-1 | ALGERGTEAF
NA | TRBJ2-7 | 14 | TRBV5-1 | ASSLGPAGGSYEQY
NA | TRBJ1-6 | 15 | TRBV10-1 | ASSEIYRGQRNSPLH
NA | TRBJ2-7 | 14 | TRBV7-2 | ASSLTGTALPYEQY
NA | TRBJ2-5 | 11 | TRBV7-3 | ASSLTREETQY
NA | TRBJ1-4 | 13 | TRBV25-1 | ASSEYRGGLEKLF
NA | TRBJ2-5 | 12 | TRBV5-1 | ASSLQGKEETQY
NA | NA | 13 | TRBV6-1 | ASTFWTGGGYEQY
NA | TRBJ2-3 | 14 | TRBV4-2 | ASSQDEESTTDTQY
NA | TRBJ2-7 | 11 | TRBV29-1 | SVRGQGVYEQY
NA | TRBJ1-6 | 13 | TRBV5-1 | ASSARDRGNSPLH
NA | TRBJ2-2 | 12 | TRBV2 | ASSDWLAAGELF
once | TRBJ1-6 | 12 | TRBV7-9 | ASSPQTYNSPLH
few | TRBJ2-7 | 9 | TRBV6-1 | ASRTGYEQY
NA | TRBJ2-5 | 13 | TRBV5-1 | ASSLGVSRQETQY
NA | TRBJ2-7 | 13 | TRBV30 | AWSSLAGGLSEQY
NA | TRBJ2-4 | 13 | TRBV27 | ASSFGQGKGYIQY
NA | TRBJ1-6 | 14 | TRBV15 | ATSRGRTVQNSPLH
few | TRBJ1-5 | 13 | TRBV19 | ASSDNRGARQPQH
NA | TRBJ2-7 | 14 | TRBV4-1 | ASSQEPGLAGFEQY
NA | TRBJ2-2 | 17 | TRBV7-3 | ASSLFLTSPYTNTGELF
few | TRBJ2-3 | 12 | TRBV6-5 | ASSISAGTDTQY
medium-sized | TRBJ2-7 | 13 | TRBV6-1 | ASSEEEAGGREQY
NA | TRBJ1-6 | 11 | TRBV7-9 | ASEAGVNSPLH
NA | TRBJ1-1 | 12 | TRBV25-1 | ASSEGGGETEAF
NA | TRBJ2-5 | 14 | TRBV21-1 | ASSKGKDRDRETQY
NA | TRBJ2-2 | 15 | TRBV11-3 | ASSAGGGRPNTGELF
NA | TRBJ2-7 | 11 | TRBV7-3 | ASSPDNSYEQY
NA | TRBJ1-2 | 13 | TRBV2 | ASSELGTGGGGYT
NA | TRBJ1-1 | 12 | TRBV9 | ASSLPPGGTEAF
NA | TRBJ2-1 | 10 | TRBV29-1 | SVDQGYNEQF
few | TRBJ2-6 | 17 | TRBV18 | ASSRGQGAYLSGANVLT
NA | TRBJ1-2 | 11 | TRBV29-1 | SVGSGVGYGYT
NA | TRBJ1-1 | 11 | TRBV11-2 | ASSLTLGTEAF
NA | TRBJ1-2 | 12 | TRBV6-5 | ASSKIRDNYGYT
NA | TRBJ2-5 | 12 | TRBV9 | ASSPRAASETQY
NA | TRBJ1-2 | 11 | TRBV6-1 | ASSGRTTQGYT